This is a list of T cell receptor beta chains from one sample in a study of blood T cell repertoires in COVID-19. Libraries were prepared by immunoSEQ multiplex PCR; TCRdb keeps only in-frame clonotypes and omits some of them. The sample contains some 60,000 clones, around 84% of which appear only once. Sequencing was done on a sample of peripheral blood. The receptors shown here come from a man in his 60s with acute or convalescent COVID-19. Each CDR3 is given without its conserved first and last residue. The order of the fields is J gene, V gene, D gene, CDR3 protein. The D gene is left open where the match is weak.

J gene: TRBJ1-2
V gene: TRBV23-1
D gene: -
CDR3 protein: ARHDRGEDGYT

J gene: TRBJ1-1
V gene: TRBV19
D gene: -
CDR3 protein: ASTLSGGYTEAF

J gene: TRBJ1-4
V gene: TRBV5-1
D gene: -
CDR3 protein: ASSLASGAYEKLF

J gene: TRBJ2-5
V gene: TRBV6-5
D gene: -
CDR3 protein: ASSYWRGRQETQY

J gene: TRBJ2-5
V gene: TRBV29-1
D gene: TRBD2
CDR3 protein: SGAAGKSETQY

J gene: TRBJ1-6
V gene: TRBV28
D gene: -
CDR3 protein: ASSPGQRGSSYNSPLH

J gene: TRBJ1-2
V gene: TRBV5-1
D gene: -
CDR3 protein: ASSLDPGGYGYT

J gene: TRBJ1-2
V gene: TRBV5-1
D gene: -
CDR3 protein: ASSLDLSYGYT

J gene: TRBJ2-5
V gene: TRBV6-2/TRBV6-3
D gene: -
CDR3 protein: ASSLVRETQY

J gene: TRBJ2-5
V gene: TRBV5-1
D gene: TRBD1
CDR3 protein: ASSSGQQETQY

J gene: TRBJ2-3
V gene: TRBV19
D gene: -
CDR3 protein: ASSPSTDTQY

J gene: TRBJ1-2
V gene: TRBV7-2
D gene: -
CDR3 protein: ASSFQLNYGYT

J gene: TRBJ2-3
V gene: TRBV7-6
D gene: TRBD1
CDR3 protein: ASSLAGQDTDTQY

J gene: TRBJ2-1
V gene: TRBV12-3/TRBV12-4
D gene: -
CDR3 protein: ASSPTGYEQF